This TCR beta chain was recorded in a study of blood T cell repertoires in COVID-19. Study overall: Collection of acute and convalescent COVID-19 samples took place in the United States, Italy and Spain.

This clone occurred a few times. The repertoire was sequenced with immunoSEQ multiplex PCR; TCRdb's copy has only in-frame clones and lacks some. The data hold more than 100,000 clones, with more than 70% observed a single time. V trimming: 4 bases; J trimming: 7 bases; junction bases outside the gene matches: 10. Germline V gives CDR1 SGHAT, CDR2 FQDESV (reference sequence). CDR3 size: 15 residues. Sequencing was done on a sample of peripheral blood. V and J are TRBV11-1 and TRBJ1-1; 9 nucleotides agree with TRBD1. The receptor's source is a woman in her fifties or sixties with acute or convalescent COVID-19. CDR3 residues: CASSSKVTGGDEAFF. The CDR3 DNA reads TGTGCCAGCAGCTCAAAGGTCACAGGGGGCGATGAAGCTTTCTTT.